These 15 T cell receptor beta chains share one sample of origin, sequenced in a study of blood T cells in healthy people across ages. Alongside a J-beta primer mix, a sample-barcoded 5' primer served in a second PCR lasting roughly 7 to 11 cycles. TCRdb ran MiXCR on the 5' RACE reads and lists one entry per CDR3 protein. The data contain roughly 860,000 distinct CDR3 sequences, around two thirds of them singletons. Sequences were obtained from blood. These receptors all stem from a man aged 25-45 years in good health.

This clonotype was counted only a few times. The chain carries TRBV28 and TRBJ2-7, with D unclear. The CDR3 totals 12 residues. V gave up 5 bases and J gave up 5 bases, with 10 bases separating them. Germline V gene data show CDR1 as MDHEN and CDR2 as SYDVKM. CDR3 in DNA: TGTGCCAGCAGTCCCAGGATTGACGAGCAGTACTTC. This translates into CASSPRIDEQYF.

The chain recombines TRBV9 with TRBJ1-2; D is perhaps TRBD1 (5 bases). Trimming removed 3 bases at V and 8 bases at J, with 23 bases between. CDR3 size: 16 residues. CDR1 and CDR2 from the germline V gene are SGDLS and YYNGEE. DNA of the CDR3: TGTGCCAGCAGCGCCGGACTGCCGGGGACCGGGGTGGGCTACACCTTC. Translating it yields CASSAGLPGTGVGYTF.

The genes are TRBV20-1 and TRBJ1-6, with a tentative D call TRBD1 (5 bases). This CDR3 is 15 amino acids long. Germline-derived CDR1 and CDR2 are DFQATT and SNEGSKA (reference sequence). V lost 6 bases to trimming and J lost 7 bases, with 19 bases between them. CDR3 DNA sequence: TGCAGTGCAAAACAGGTCCTCTTTCCGAATTCACCCCTCCACTTT. The encoded protein is CSAKQVLFPNSPLHF.

V usage is TRBV3-1 and J usage is TRBJ2-1; TRBD2 matches 9 bases. Trimming took 0 bases from V and 13 from J; bases not matched to a gene: 7. The V gene's germline CDR1 is LGHDT and CDR2 YNNKEL (reference sequence). This CDR3 contains 14 residues. CDR3: CASSQDLQRGDQFF. The CDR3 DNA reads TGTGCCAGCAGCCAAGATCTCCAGCGGGGGGACCAGTTCTTC.

In DNA, the CDR3 is TGCAGCGTTGAAGGGCCGGTGGGACAGGGCACCTACGAGCAGTACTTC. Translation gives CSVEGPVGQGTYEQYF. V and J are TRBV29-1 and TRBJ2-4; 9 bases align to TRBD1. The J call may not be correct, given that the DNA end is closer to TRBJ2-7. Germline CDR1 SQVTM, CDR2 ANQGSEA. This CDR3 is 16 amino acids long.

This clonotype was observed once. This chain connects TRBV2 to TRBJ2-7, with 8 bases identical to TRBD1. The CDR3 length is 14 residues. Losses at the gene ends were 5 bases for V and 1 base for J; bases not matched to a gene: 4. Germline V gives CDR1 SNHLY, CDR2 FYNNEI. This CDR3 reads CASSKTGVSYEQYF. CDR3 nucleotides: TGTGCCAGCAGTAAGACAGGGGTTTCCTACGAGCAGTACTTC.

About this clonotype: The CDR3 ends on some other residue instead of the conserved phenylalanine or tryptophan, so this is likely a read error. The DNA is omitted, as the CDR3 cannot be located on it reliably, and the CDR3 follows TCRdb's listing. V usage is TRBV27 and J usage is TRBJ2-5; TRBD2 was called by the table and not checked on the DNA. With termini counted, the CDR3 has 19 amino acids. In germline, CDR1 is MNHEY, CDR2 SMNVEV (reference sequence). CDR3 in amino acids: CASSLSTPGEGTRSYTFGS.

The chain links TRBV29-1 to TRBJ2-4, with a possible D match to TRBD1 (6 bases). The J call may be faulty, since TRBJ2-7 better matches the DNA end. This CDR3 spans 11 amino acids. In germline, CDR1 is SQVTM, CDR2 ANQGSEA. The CDR3 DNA sequence: TGCAGCGTCTTACAGGGTCACGAGCAGTACTTC. This sequence encodes CSVLQGHEQYF.

This clonotype came up many times. The CDR3 loop reads CASRIQGSYEQYF. In DNA, the CDR3 is TGTGCCAGCAGAATACAGGGGAGCTACGAGCAGTACTTC. The chain has TRBV12-3 or TRBV12-4 and TRBJ2-7, with 7 nucleotides matching TRBD1. With V trimmed by 6 bases and J by 3 bases, 5 bases remained unmatched. The CDR3 is 13 residues long.

The chain combines TRBV7-9 with TRBJ2-1; TRBD1 aligns across 7 bases. The J call may be mistaken, given a closer DNA end match to TRBJ2-7. The CDR3 runs to 17 residues. Germline values: CDR1 SEHNR, CDR2 FQNEAQ (reference sequence). CDR3 sequence (DNA): TGTGCCAGCAGCCCTCACAGGGGCCAAAGCTCCTACAATGAGCAGTACTTC. Protein: CASSPHRGQSSYNEQYF.

This chain connects TRBV12-3 or TRBV12-4 to TRBJ2-7, with D unclear. CDR3 length: 15 residues. Trimming removed 2 bases at V and 7 bases at J, with 18 bases between. As DNA, the CDR3 is TGTGCCAGCAGTTTAATTACCGGGTTAGATGGGGAGCAGTACTTC. Residues: CASSLITGLDGEQYF.

Concerning this clonotype itself: An end of the junction does not agree with germline; a read error may underlie this. The genes are TRBV5-1 and TRBJ2-3, with D possibly being TRBD1 (5 bases). CDR1 SGHRS and CDR2 YFSETQ come from the germline V gene. CDR3 size: 13 residues. DNA for the CDR3: TGCGCCAGCAGAGACCAGGGCACGGATACGCAGTATTTT. Its protein is CASRDQGTDTQYF.

The genes are TRBV6-6 and TRBJ2-4; D perhaps matches TRBD2 (5 bases). The V gene lost 6 bases and the J gene lost 2 bases, with 11 bases spanning the gap. The germline V gene encodes CDR1 MNHNY and CDR2 SVGAGI (reference sequence). This CDR3 region has 14 residues. Written as DNA, the CDR3 is TGTGCCAGCAGCGTCGACTACCCCAAAAACATTCAGTACTTC. It is translated as CASSVDYPKNIQYF.

This chain joins TRBV12-3 or TRBV12-4 and TRBJ2-1; D not certain. Between the trimmed V and J ends, which lost 3 bases and 8 bases, there was a span of 11 bases. The CDR3 sequence is 13 residues long. Written as DNA, the CDR3 is TGTGCCAGCAGTTTGGCCCATATTGATGAGCAGTTCTTC. It translates to CASSLAHIDEQFF.

This chain joins TRBV7-2 and TRBJ1-5; TRBD1 matches at 12 bases. The V segment lost 11 bases and the J segment 1 base; nucleotides outside the gene matches: 6. The CDR3 has 15 amino acids. Germline CDR1 is SGHTA and CDR2 is FQGNSA. The CDR3 coding sequence is TGTGCCTCCCAGGGACAGGGGGCGAGCAATCAGCCCCAGCATTTT. As protein: CASQGQGASNQPQHF.